The 27 T cell receptor beta chains in this list originate from one sample, sequenced in a study of CD4+ T cells in melanoma. Measured with immunoSEQ multiplex PCR; TCRdb has only the in-frame clones, and not every one. The data hold about 140,000 clones, with 80% to 95% observed a single time. These receptors came from a human donor with melanoma.

The chain carries TRBV5-1 and TRBJ2-5; D tentatively fits TRBD1 or TRBD2 (5 bases each). CDR1 is SGHRS, CDR2 YFSETQ, per germline. The V gene lost 0 bases and the J gene lost 4 bases, with 13 bases spanning the gap. The CDR3 totals 15 residues. As DNA, the CDR3 is TGCGCCAGCAGCTTGGGAGGGGTAGGAGGAGAGACCCAGTACTTC. Its translation: CASSLGGVGGETQYF.

This rearrangement joins TRBV5-1 to TRBJ2-5; TRBD2 aligns across 7 bases. Germline V gene data show CDR1 as SGHRS and CDR2 as YFSETQ. With 2 bases clipped from V and 5 bases from J, the junction kept 6 bases outside the gene matches. The CDR3 consists of 14 residues. CDR3 loop: CASSFQRGGETQYF. The CDR3 DNA is TGCGCCAGCAGCTTCCAACGGGGAGGGGAGACCCAGTACTTC. Complete variable domain (other parts from reference TRBV5-1 and TRBJ2-5): KAGVTQTPRYLIKTRGQQVTLSCSPISGHRSVSWYQQTPGQGLQFLFEYFSETQRNKGNFPGRFSGRQFSNSRSEMNVSTLELGDSALYLCASSFQRGGETQYFGPGTRLLVL.

The chain has TRBV5-1 and TRBJ2-7; D is unresolved. V was clipped by 2 bases and J by 3 bases, with 9 bases between them. Germline CDR1 reads SGHRS; CDR2 reads YFSETQ. This CDR3 comprises 13 residues. The chain's CDR3 is CASSFNHNYEQYF. As DNA, the CDR3 is TGCGCCAGCAGCTTTAACCACAACTACGAGCAGTACTTC. The full variable domain, completed using reference TRBV5-1 and TRBJ2-7, is KAGVTQTPRYLIKTRGQQVTLSCSPISGHRSVSWYQQTPGQGLQFLFEYFSETQRNKGNFPGRFSGRQFSNSRSEMNVSTLELGDSALYLCASSFNHNYEQYFGPGTRLTVT.

The V gene is TRBV7-9, the J gene TRBJ2-7; no clear D. The V gene lost 4 bases and the J gene lost 5 bases, with 6 bases spanning the gap. The CDR3 covers 11 residues. CDR1 SEHNR and CDR2 FQNEAQ come from the germline V gene (reference sequence). The CDR3 DNA is TGTGCCAGCAGCTCCTCTCACGAGCAGTACTTC. Its protein is CASSSSHEQYF.

The rearrangement uses TRBV2 and TRBJ2-1, with 9 positions matching TRBD1. The germline gives CDR1 SNHLY, CDR2 FYNNEI. Losses at the gene ends were 8 bases for V and 7 bases for J; bases not matched to a gene: 9. The CDR3 sequence is 14 residues long. Here the CDR3 DNA reads TGTGCCAGCCGCCCGGACAGGGGAAGGAATGAGCAGTTCTTC. Amino acid sequence: CASRPDRGRNEQFF.

This clone was observed a few times. V usage is TRBV30 and J usage is TRBJ1-4; 8 bases match TRBD1. With 3 bases clipped from V and 8 bases from J, the junction kept 14 bases outside the gene matches. CDR1 and CDR2 from the germline V gene are GTSNPN and SVGIG (reference sequence). The CDR3 consists of 16 residues. As DNA, the CDR3 is TGTGCCTGGAGAGACAAACCCAGGGGGCTGGGGGAAAAACTGTTTTTT. This sequence encodes CAWRDKPRGLGEKLFF. The whole variable domain, filled in from reference TRBV30 and TRBJ1-4, reads SQTIHQWPATLVQPVGSPLSLECTVEGTSNPNLYWYRQAAGRGLQLLFYSVGIGQISSEVPQNLSASRPQDRQFILSSKKLLLSDSGFYLCAWRDKPRGLGEKLFFGSGTQLSVL.

Comments on this clone: Other DNA variants within this sample encode the same CDR3. This sequence joins TRBV20-1 and TRBJ1-1; D gene uncertain. Trimming took 3 bases from V and 2 from J, leaving 4 bases between them. The CDR3 is 11 residues long. CDR1 is DFQATT and CDR2 is SNEGSKA in the germline V gene (reference sequence). Here the CDR3 reads CSASRNTEAFF. The CDR3 DNA follows: TGCAGTGCTAGCCGAAACACTGAAGCTTTCTTT.

The rearrangement links TRBV5-1 to TRBJ1-1; D not resolved. This CDR3 contains 14 residues. V was shortened by 4 bases and J by 3 bases, with 13 bases between the two germline ends. CDR1 SGHRS and CDR2 YFSETQ come from the germline V gene. CDR3 nucleotide sequence: TGCGCCAGCAGCCCGGTAGGGCGATACACTGAAGCTTTCTTT. Translation gives CASSPVGRYTEAFF.

This chain links TRBV2 with TRBJ1-1; 10 nucleotides agree with TRBD1. The ends lost 10 bases at V and 7 bases at J; junction bases unmatched: 15. The CDR3 length is 15 residues. From germline, CDR1 is SNHLY and CDR2 FYNNEI. The CDR3 here is CANNSPDRGFFEAFF. Written as DNA, the CDR3 is TGTGCCAACAATTCTCCGGACAGGGGGTTTTTTGAAGCTTTCTTT.

This clone has a single count. This chain joins TRBV27 and TRBJ1-2; tentatively, D is TRBD1 (5 bases). This CDR3 comprises 15 residues. The V end was cut by 6 bases, the J end by 3 bases, with 17 bases between. CDR1 and CDR2 (germline): MNHEY, SMNVEV (reference sequence). This CDR3 reads CASRRRGPEDYGYTF. DNA for the CDR3: TGTGCCAGCAGACGACGGGGACCCGAGGACTATGGCTACACCTTC.

This clone turned up a few times. The chain uses TRBV20-1 and TRBJ2-1; 9 nucleotides align to TRBD2. The CDR3 runs 11 residues. Looked up from germline, CDR1 is DFQATT and CDR2 is SNEGSKA (reference sequence). Losses at the gene ends were 0 bases for V and 15 bases for J; bases not matched to a gene: 3. Here the CDR3 reads CSARDVSGGFF. Written as DNA, the CDR3 is TGCAGTGCTAGAGATGTTAGCGGGGGGTTCTTC.

This chain joins TRBV5-1 and TRBJ1-2; TRBD1 aligns across 7 bases. CDR3 size: 14 residues. Germline CDR1 and CDR2: SGHRS and YFSETQ. V shed 4 bases, J shed 6 bases, and the junction held 9 bases outside the gene matches. CDR3 bases: TGCGCCAGCAGCACACTAAGACAGGGTAATGGCTACACCTTC. It encodes CASSTLRQGNGYTF.

The DNA for the CDR3 is TGTGCCAGCAGCCCGGGACAGGGTGACACCGGGGAGCTGTTTTTT. It encodes CASSPGQGDTGELFF. This chain connects TRBV7-9 to TRBJ2-2; TRBD1 aligns across 9 bases. CDR3 size: 15 residues. The V gene end was trimmed by 5 bases and the J gene end by 3 bases; junction bases not matched to a gene: 4. Germline V gene data show CDR1 as SEHNR and CDR2 as FQNEAQ (reference sequence).

This sequence joins TRBV7-9 and TRBJ2-1, with D maybe TRBD1 (5 bases). The CDR3 is made up of 13 amino acids. The germline V and J ends were trimmed by 1 base and 4 bases, with 5 bases remaining between them. The germline V gene encodes CDR1 SEHNR and CDR2 FQNEAQ (reference sequence). The CDR3 reads CASSLGQYNEQFF. The CDR3 DNA follows: TGTGCCAGCAGCTTAGGACAGTACAATGAGCAGTTCTTC.

V and J are TRBV5-1 and TRBJ2-7; D is perhaps TRBD2 (7 bases). Between the trimmed V and J ends, which lost 0 bases and 3 bases, there was a span of 13 bases. In germline, CDR1 is SGHRS, CDR2 YFSETQ. CDR3 length: 15 amino acids. The CDR3 nucleotides read TGCGCCAGCAGCTTGGAGGGGGGGGTAGGCTACGAGCAGTACTTC. Protein sequence: CASSLEGGVGYEQYF.

The chain has TRBV7-3 and TRBJ2-2; no reliable D call. From germline, CDR1 is SGHTA and CDR2 FQGTGA. V was pared by 5 bases and J by 5 bases, with 6 bases between. The CDR3 sequence is 12 residues long. The CDR3: CASSPATGELFF. CDR3 nucleotide sequence: TGTGCCAGCAGCCCGGCGACCGGGGAGCTGTTTTTT.

The chain joins TRBV7-8 to TRBJ1-2; 7 nucleotides line up with TRBD1. Germline CDR1 reads SGHVS; CDR2 reads FQNEAQ. This CDR3 comprises 15 residues. V lost 0 bases and J lost 6; bases outside the gene matches: 7. The CDR3 bases are TGTGCCAGCAGCTTAGCGGGAGGGGGCTTGAATGGCTACACCTTC. This translates into CASSLAGGGLNGYTF.

This clone was seen a few times. The chain uses TRBV25-1 and TRBJ1-1; D unclear. Germline assignment: CDR1 MGHDK and CDR2 SYGVNS. The CDR3 length is 12 residues. The ends were cut back, 8 bases at V and 3 bases at J, with 10 bases in the middle. CDR3 sequence reads: CASERDYTEAFF. CDR3 bases: TGTGCCAGCGAAAGGGATTACACTGAAGCTTTCTTT. The full variable domain, in which reference TRBV25-1 and TRBJ1-1 provide the parts outside the CDR3, is EADIYQTPRYLVIGTGKKITLECSQTMGHDKMYWYQQDPGMELHLIHYSYGVNSTEKGDLSSESTVSRIRTEHFPLTLESARPSHTSQYLCASERDYTEAFFGQGTRLTVV.

V and J are TRBV10-3 and TRBJ2-3, with TRBD1 as a possible D gene (6 bases). Germline CDR1 ENHRY, CDR2 SYGVKD. The CDR3 has 14 residues. V lost 4 bases, J lost 2 bases, and 10 bases lay in between. In DNA, the CDR3 is TGTGCCATCAGTGCCCAGGGGCTCACAGATACGCAGTATTTT. It specifies CAISAQGLTDTQYF.

The chain is built from TRBV5-8 and TRBJ2-7, with D possibly TRBD2 on 6 matching bases. CDR1 and CDR2 (germline): SGHTS, YDEGEE. The V and J ends lost 4 bases and 4 bases respectively, with 15 bases between them. The length of the CDR3 is 14 residues. CDR3 in amino acids: CASSPRSGVYEQYF. The CDR3 DNA follows: TGTGCCAGCAGCCCGAGGTCGGGGGTTTACGAGCAGTACTTC.

This clone is a singleton in its sample. This chain joins TRBV7-8 and TRBJ2-3; 7 nucleotides line up with TRBD1. Germline V CDR1 and CDR2: SGHVS, FQNEAQ. Unmatched junction bases numbered 22, after V lost 2 bases and J lost 2 bases. This CDR3 region has 21 residues. The CDR3 nucleotides are TGTGCCAGCAGCTTAAAAACAGGGGTTGTCAGGGGTCCCCTTGCCACAGATACGCAGTATTTT. Translation gives CASSLKTGVVRGPLATDTQYF.

This rearrangement joins TRBV7-9 to TRBJ2-5; TRBD2 matches at 9 bases. Germline V gives CDR1 SEHNR, CDR2 FQNEAQ (reference sequence). This CDR3 is built from 13 residues. J lost 4 bases, V lost 5 bases, and 2 bases had no gene match. The CDR3 coding sequence is TGTGCCAGCAGCATGGGACTAGCAGAGACCCAGTACTTC. Protein product: CASSMGLAETQYF.

The V gene is TRBV27, the J gene TRBJ1-3; TRBD1 might be the D (5 bases). This CDR3 region has 16 residues. Germline CDR1 MNHEY, CDR2 SMNVEV (reference sequence). Trimming removed 2 bases from V and 3 bases from J, with 14 bases in between. CDR3 region: CASSLEARGSGNTIYF. Here the CDR3 DNA reads TGTGCCAGCAGTTTAGAGGCCCGGGGGAGTGGAAACACCATATATTTT.

V gene TRBV7-6 combines with J gene TRBJ1-1, with D unclear. V lost 7 bases to trimming and J lost 3 bases, with 6 bases between them. This CDR3 is 11 amino acids long. Germline V gene lookup returns CDR1 SGHVS and CDR2 FNYEAQ. CDR3 sequence reads: CASMSYTEAFF. CDR3 bases: TGTGCCAGCATGTCGTACACTGAAGCTTTCTTT.

The chain joins TRBV6-6 to TRBJ1-2; D gene ambiguous. There are 14 residues in the CDR3. V was pared by 6 bases and J by 4 bases, with 15 bases between. Germline V gives CDR1 MNHNY, CDR2 SVGAGI (reference sequence). The CDR3 loop is CASSPPAQLYGYTF. CDR3 coding DNA: TGTGCCAGCAGCCCCCCGGCACAGCTCTATGGCTACACCTTC.

The chain has TRBV21-1 and TRBJ1-1. TRBV21-1 is an annotated pseudogene. The CDR3 totals 14 residues. This CDR3 reads CASSKKRENTEAFF. The DNA of the CDR3 is TGTGCCAGCAGCAAAAAGCGGGAGAACACTGAAGCTTTCTTT.

This clone was counted a single time. The rearrangement links TRBV5-1 to TRBJ2-2; tentatively, D is TRBD1 or TRBD2 (6 bases each). V was trimmed by 2 bases and J by 4 bases, leaving 9 bases between them. Germline V gene data show CDR1 as SGHRS and CDR2 as YFSETQ. This CDR3 region has 14 residues. For the CDR3, the DNA is TGCGCCAGCAGCTTCGAGGGGGGCACCGGGGAGCTGTTTTTT. It codes for CASSFEGGTGELFF.